Presented here are 32 T cell receptor beta chains from one specimen sequenced in a study of control samples from healthy donors and cancer patients. Using immunoSEQ multiplex PCR, the repertoire was profiled, and TCRdb retains in-frame clones only, with some absent. There are 130,000 or so clones in the sample; roughly nine tenths occur only once, and approximately 7% lies in the top ten. The sequenced sample was blood. The receptors here all came from a man between 18 and 35 years old in good health.

The CDR3 sequence: CASSPGTSGGSTDTQYF. CDR3 DNA: TGTGCCAGCAGCCCCGGGACTAGCGGGGGGTCCACAGATACGCAGTATTTT. The chain has TRBV7-3 and TRBJ2-3, with TRBD2 identical over 15 bases. V was pared by 5 bases and J by 2 bases, with 5 bases of the junction left unmatched. This CDR3 has 17 amino acids. CDR1 and CDR2 (germline): SGHTA, FQGTGA.

The gene calls are TRBV29-1 and TRBJ2-7, with D hard to call. This CDR3 contains 13 residues. V lost 3 bases, J lost 7 bases, and 16 bases lay in between. Per germline, CDR1 SQVTM and CDR2 ANQGSEA. In DNA form, the CDR3 reads TGCAGCGTTGATCGTGGGTTGGGTCGGGAGCAGTACTTC. Its translation is CSVDRGLGREQYF.

The chain carries TRBV6-2 or TRBV6-3 and TRBJ2-5, with a tentative D call TRBD2 (6 bases). The germline V and J ends were trimmed by 5 bases and 5 bases, with 15 bases remaining between them. CDR3 length: 14 residues. From germline, CDR1 is MNHEY and CDR2 SVGEGT. CDR3 DNA sequence: TGTGCCAGCAGTGTAGTACAAGGGAGGGAGACCCAGTACTTC. Translating it yields CASSVVQGRETQYF.

The chain has TRBV19 and TRBJ2-1; D gene uncertain. The V and J ends lost 3 bases and 9 bases respectively, with 12 bases between them. The CDR3 is 13 residues long. The germline CDR1 and CDR2 sequences are LNHDA and SQIVND (reference sequence). The CDR3 loop is CASSIPQAPEQFF. In DNA form, the CDR3 reads TGTGCCAGTAGTATCCCGCAGGCCCCTGAGCAGTTCTTC. The full variable domain, completed using reference TRBV19 and TRBJ2-1, is DGGITQSPKYLFRKEGQNVTLSCEQNLNHDAMYWYRQDPGQGLRLIYYSQIVNDFQKGDIAEGYSVSREKKESFPLTVTSAQKNPTAFYLCASSIPQAPEQFFGPGTRLTVL.

As DNA, the CDR3 is TGTGCCATCAGTGCTTTGGCGGGGGCTATCTACGAGCAGTACTTC. Its translation: CAISALAGAIYEQYF. The chain is built from TRBV10-3 and TRBJ2-7, with D possibly being TRBD2 (7 bases). The CDR3 extends over 15 amino acids. Trimming removed 4 bases at V and 3 bases at J, with 16 bases between. CDR1 is ENHRY, CDR2 SYGVKD, per germline.

This clone was seen once. The J gene is TRBJ1-5, the V gene TRBV19; maybe TRBD1 (6 bases). Germline CDR1 and CDR2: LNHDA and SQIVND (reference sequence). The CDR3 covers 14 residues. The V and J ends lost 10 bases and 5 bases respectively, with 18 bases between them. The CDR3 bases are TGTGCCACCTCGAAACAGGGAAGGGATCAGCCCCAGCATTTT. Protein product: CATSKQGRDQPQHF.

The CDR3 bases are TGTGCCAGCAGTGAATGGGTTAGGGGCAATGAGCAGTTCTTC. It is translated as CASSEWVRGNEQFF. The chain recombines TRBV6-1 with TRBJ2-1, with D possibly matching TRBD1 (5 bases). Germline V gene data show CDR1 as MNHNS and CDR2 as SASEGT. The germline V and J ends were trimmed by 2 bases and 6 bases, with 11 bases remaining between them. CDR3 length: 14 residues.

V and J are TRBV6-2 or TRBV6-3 and TRBJ1-2, with a weak D call TRBD1 (6 bases). Germline V CDR1 and CDR2: MNHEY, SVGEGT. V gave up 2 bases and J gave up 3 bases, with 19 bases separating them. There are 17 residues in the CDR3. The CDR3 protein is CASSYPITDSIDYGYTF. The CDR3 nucleotides read TGTGCCAGCAGTTACCCGATTACGGACAGTATCGACTATGGCTACACCTTC.

The V and J genes are TRBV12-3 or TRBV12-4 and TRBJ2-1; D is unresolved. Trimming removed 4 bases at V and 5 bases at J, with 3 bases between. The CDR3 runs 11 residues. The CDR3 here is CASSSNNEQFF. The CDR3 DNA follows: TGTGCCAGCAGTTCCAACAATGAGCAGTTCTTC.

The gene calls are TRBV6-5 and TRBJ2-6; D is undetermined. V lost 8 bases and J 1 base, leaving 12 bases between the germline ends. The CDR3 is 15 amino acids. CDR1 is MNHEY, CDR2 SVGAGI, per germline. CDR3 in amino acids: CASHGGPSGANVLTF. The DNA of the CDR3 is TGTGCCAGCCATGGCGGACCGTCTGGGGCCAACGTCCTGACTTTC.

Concerning this clone: At the DNA level, this CDR3 is encoded by other sequences in the same sample as well. The V call is TRBV12-3 or TRBV12-4, the J call TRBJ1-1, with unresolved D. V gave up 4 bases and J gave up 0 bases, with 6 bases separating them. The CDR3 is 13 amino acids. CDR3 amino acids: CASSSNLNTEAFF. The CDR3 DNA reads TGTGCCAGCAGTTCCAATTTGAACACTGAAGCTTTCTTT.

V is TRBV7-9 and J is TRBJ2-5, with TRBD1 matching 9 bases. The J segment lost 2 bases and the V segment lost 1 base, leaving 2 bases of the junction unmatched. Germline lookup yields CDR1 SEHNR and CDR2 FQNEAQ (reference sequence). The CDR3 has 15 amino acids. The CDR3 DNA is TGTGCCAGCAGCTTAGGGGGACAGGGACAAGAGACCCAGTACTTC. Translated: CASSLGGQGQETQYF.

This chain joins TRBV28 and TRBJ2-7; 8 positions agree with TRBD1. V was clipped by 9 bases and J by 7 bases; unmatched bases: 5. Germline V gene data show CDR1 as MDHEN and CDR2 as SYDVKM. The CDR3 contains 11 residues. For the CDR3, the DNA is TGTGCCAGTCAGGGGGCGAGGGAGCAGTACTTC. Translated: CASQGAREQYF. Full variable domain (remainder filled in from reference TRBV28 and TRBJ2-7): DVKVTQSSRYLVKRTGEKVFLECVQDMDHENMFWYRQDPGLGLRLIYFSYDVKMKEKGDIPEGYSVSREKKERFSLILESASTNQTSMYLCASQGAREQYFGPGTRLTVT.

This chain uses TRBV13 with TRBJ1-6, with 7 bases aligning to TRBD1. This CDR3 is built from 16 residues. CDR1 is PRHDT, CDR2 FYEKMQ, per germline (reference sequence). Trimming took 5 bases from V and 8 from J; bases not matched to a gene: 12. DNA of the CDR3: TGTGCCAGCAGCCCTAGAGGTTCAGGGGGGCATTCACCCCTCCACTTT. It translates to CASSPRGSGGHSPLHF. The whole variable domain, remainder taken from reference TRBV13 and TRBJ1-6, is AAGVIQSPRHLIKEKRETATLKCYPIPRHDTVYWYQQGPGQDPQFLISFYEKMQSDKGSIPDRFSAQQFSDYHSELNMSSLELGDSALYFCASSPRGSGGHSPLHFGNGTRLTVT.

V gene TRBV3-1 (or the pseudogene TRBV3-2) combines with J gene TRBJ2-2; D is possibly TRBD2 (5 bases). Germline CDR1 reads LGHDT; CDR2 reads YNNKEL (reference sequence). The V end lost 3 bases, the J end lost 2 bases, and 10 bases lay between the germline ends. This CDR3 contains 15 residues. CDR3 region: CASSHGLANTGELFF. For the CDR3, the DNA is TGTGCCAGCAGCCACGGCCTAGCAAACACCGGGGAGCTGTTTTTT.

This chain uses TRBV7-9 with TRBJ2-7, with D hard to call. Trimming pared 5 bases from V and 2 bases from J, leaving 16 bases between. Germline CDR1 and CDR2: SEHNR and FQNEAQ (reference sequence). The CDR3 consists of 15 residues. The CDR3 DNA is TGTGCCAGCAGCGCCTATTCGGGCTCCACCTACGAGCAGTACTTC. This gives the protein CASSAYSGSTYEQYF.

This chain links TRBV5-4 with TRBJ2-2, with TRBD2 identical over 8 bases. The CDR3 has 15 amino acids. Germline trimming cut 1 base from V and 1 base from J; bases unmatched to any gene: 0. The germline V gene encodes CDR1 SGHNT and CDR2 YYREEE (reference sequence). Here the CDR3 reads CASSLTSGNTGELFF. The CDR3, as DNA: TGTGCCAGCAGCTTGACTAGCGGGAACACCGGGGAGCTGTTTTTT.

The chain employs TRBV30 and TRBJ2-7; 7 nucleotides agree with TRBD2. This CDR3 contains 14 residues. The J segment lost 0 bases and the V segment lost 2 bases, leaving 4 bases of the junction unmatched. From germline, CDR1 is GTSNPN and CDR2 SVGIG (reference sequence). The CDR3: CAWSKGLSSYEQYF. Written as DNA, the CDR3 is TGTGCCTGGAGTAAGGGACTAAGCTCCTACGAGCAGTACTTC.

The chain joins TRBV6-6 to TRBJ1-4; D remains ambiguous. The V end was cut by 7 bases, the J end by 5 bases, with 20 bases between. Germline values: CDR1 MNHNY, CDR2 SVGAGI (reference sequence). The CDR3 is made up of 16 amino acids. CDR3 bases: TGTGCCAGCACCAATGGAGGTTACAGCCCAAATGAAAAACTGTTTTTT. The encoded protein is CASTNGGYSPNEKLFF.

The chain links TRBV7-8 to TRBJ1-3, with TRBD1 matching over 7 bases. Germline V gene data show CDR1 as SGHVS and CDR2 as FQNEAQ. Trimming took 5 bases from V and 4 from J; bases not matched to a gene: 11. The CDR3 runs 16 residues. The CDR3 protein is CASSTTDRDRGNTIYF. The CDR3, as DNA: TGTGCCAGCAGCACAACGGACCGGGACAGAGGAAACACCATATATTTT.

This chain connects TRBV5-1 to TRBJ1-1; D is unclear. The CDR3 is made up of 15 amino acids. Between the trimmed V and J ends, which lost 0 bases and 0 bases, there was a span of 9 bases. Looked up from germline, CDR1 is SGHRS and CDR2 is YFSETQ. The CDR3 DNA sequence: TGCGCCAGCAGCTTGGTTCCCACAGTGAACACTGAAGCTTTCTTT. This translates into CASSLVPTVNTEAFF.

The chain has TRBV4-1 and TRBJ2-1; a weak D match, TRBD2 (6 bases). V lost 1 base to trimming and J lost 1 base, with 8 bases between them. This CDR3 comprises 15 residues. Germline V lookup: CDR1 MGHRA, CDR2 YSYEKL. In DNA, the CDR3 is TGCGCCAGCAGCCAAGTCGGAGGGTCCTACAATGAGCAGTTCTTC. It codes for CASSQVGGSYNEQFF.

The CDR3 DNA is TGTGCCAGCAGCCCTAAAATTTGGGACACATCCTACAATGAGCAGTTCTTC. Its protein product is CASSPKIWDTSYNEQFF. V and J are TRBV6-4 and TRBJ2-1; TRBD1 might be the D (6 bases). V lost 6 bases to trimming and J lost 1 base, with 19 bases between them. CDR1 and CDR2 (germline): MRHNA, SNTAGT. The CDR3 extends over 17 amino acids.

V and J are TRBV7-9 and TRBJ2-5; D might be TRBD1 or TRBD2, each matching 5 bases. CDR1 is SEHNR, CDR2 FQNEAQ, per germline (reference sequence). V shed 5 bases and J shed 0 bases, with 10 bases lying between them. The CDR3 consists of 14 residues. CDR3 sequence reads: CASSPGTYQETQYF. DNA of the CDR3: TGTGCCAGCAGCCCCGGGACGTACCAAGAGACCCAGTACTTC.

V and J are TRBV4-3 and TRBJ1-2; unclear D gene. The V and J ends lost 0 bases and 2 bases respectively, with 1 base between them. This CDR3 comprises 12 residues. Germline-derived CDR1 and CDR2 are LGHNA and YSLEER. The CDR3 loop reads CASSQENYGYTF. The CDR3, as DNA: TGCGCCAGCAGCCAAGAGAACTATGGCTACACCTTC.

This sequence joins TRBV18 and TRBJ1-1, with a possible D match to TRBD1 (5 bases). Trimming left V 3 bases short and J 4 bases short, with 6 bases between. From germline, CDR1 is KGHSH and CDR2 LQKENI. The CDR3 consists of 12 residues. The CDR3 sequence: CASSPGRTEAFF. DNA of the CDR3: TGTGCCAGCTCACCGGGGCGCACTGAAGCTTTCTTT.

The gene calls are TRBV9 and TRBJ2-2; possible D gene TRBD1, 5 bases. Germline CDR1 and CDR2: SGDLS and YYNGEE. The CDR3 spans 14 residues. Deletions cut 2 bases from V and 3 bases from J, with 8 bases between. CDR3 bases: TGTGCCAGCAGCGTTTCAGGGCACACCGGGGAGCTGTTTTTT. It codes for CASSVSGHTGELFF. Filled out from reference TRBV9 and TRBJ2-2, the complete variable domain reads DSGVTQTPKHLITATGQRVTLRCSPRSGDLSVYWYQQSLDQGLQFLIQYYNGEERAKGNILERFSAQQFPDLHSELNLSSLELGDSALYFCASSVSGHTGELFFGEGSRLTVL.

The chain recombines TRBV15 with TRBJ2-1; D remains ambiguous. This CDR3 spans 16 amino acids. The germline V and J ends were trimmed by 1 base and 6 bases, with 16 bases remaining between them. The germline V gene has CDR1 LNHNV and CDR2 YYDKDF (reference sequence). CDR3 sequence reads: CATSRGGEVRSNEQFF. The CDR3 nucleotides are TGTGCCACCAGCAGAGGCGGCGAGGTCAGATCCAATGAGCAGTTCTTC.

The chain recombines TRBV4-3 with TRBJ1-1; no clear D gene. The CDR3 sequence is 14 residues long. The V gene lost 1 base and the J gene lost 4 bases, with 10 bases spanning the gap. The germline CDR1 and CDR2 sequences are LGHNA and YSLEER. CDR3: CASSQVDSGTEAFF. In DNA, the CDR3 is TGCGCCAGCAGCCAAGTGGACTCAGGCACTGAAGCTTTCTTT.

This clone was detected only once. The chain carries TRBV6-6 and TRBJ2-1, with a weak D call TRBD2 (6 bases). Germline V gene sequence: CDR1 MNHNY, CDR2 SVGAGI (reference sequence). The CDR3 extends over 14 amino acids. Trimming stripped 5 bases from V and 6 bases from J, with 14 bases between. The CDR3 region has the DNA TGTGCCAGCAGTCCGCAGGGACTTCCCAATGAGCAGTTCTTC. Translation: CASSPQGLPNEQFF.

The chain couples TRBV19 to TRBJ1-1; D possibly corresponds to TRBD1 (6 bases). This CDR3 contains 13 residues. Trimming took 8 bases from V and 4 from J, leaving 14 bases between them. Germline assignment: CDR1 LNHDA and CDR2 SQIVND (reference sequence). CDR3 coding DNA: TGTGCCAGTCGATATACAGGGACCACTGAAGCTTTCTTT. Amino acids: CASRYTGTTEAFF.

This clone was detected once. V and J are TRBV5-1 and TRBJ1-2; D is unresolved. CDR1 is SGHRS, CDR2 YFSETQ, per germline. CDR3 length: 13 amino acids. The V end lost 0 bases, the J end lost 6 bases, and 9 bases lay between the germline ends. The CDR3 DNA reads TGCGCCAGCAGCTTGGGGACTGAGAATGGCTACACCTTC. Translated, it gives CASSLGTENGYTF. The full variable domain, with the rest looked up from reference TRBV5-1 and TRBJ1-2, is KAGVTQTPRYLIKTRGQQVTLSCSPISGHRSVSWYQQTPGQGLQFLFEYFSETQRNKGNFPGRFSGRQFSNSRSEMNVSTLELGDSALYLCASSLGTENGYTFGSGTRLTVV.